These 10 T cell receptor beta chains were all obtained from the same sample, sequenced in a study of T-cell reconstitution after alpha-beta-depleted transplantation in children. Construction of the TCRbeta library involved unique molecular identifiers. TCRdb re-called the PCR reads through MiXCR, storing one row per CDR3 protein. The table includes 240,000 or so distinct CDR3 sequences, approximately 8% detected once. The source was PBMCs, mostly from graft donor cells, collected 180 days after TCRalphabeta/CD19-depleted stem cell transplant. The receptor set was obtained from a male patient between 5 and 17 years old who had a stem cell transplant for acute lymphoblastic leukemia, so the T cells may come from the graft donor.

This clonotype was counted ten times or more. The chain joins TRBV18 to TRBJ2-7; D gene uncertain. CDR1 KGHSH and CDR2 LQKENI come from the germline V gene. With 8 bases removed from V and 2 bases from J, the gap between germline ends came to 13 bases. The CDR3 is 13 amino acids. The CDR3 nucleotides are TGTGCCAGCAGCCCTGGCCCTACCTACGAGCAGTACTTC. Translating it yields CASSPGPTYEQYF.

This clonotype occurred many times. This CDR3 reads CSAIPGSLSSYEQYF. The CDR3 bases are TGCAGCGCCATTCCCGGGAGCTTGAGCTCCTACGAGCAGTACTTC. The V gene is TRBV29-1, the J gene TRBJ2-7; tentatively, D is TRBD2 (6 bases). Germline V gene data show CDR1 as SQVTM and CDR2 as ANQGSEA. Trimming left V 7 bases short and J 0 bases short, with 19 bases between. The CDR3 length is 15 residues.

Many counts were recorded for this clonotype. The rearrangement uses TRBV20-1 and TRBJ2-7; 7 positions match TRBD2. Germline CDR1 reads DFQATT; CDR2 reads SNEGSKA (reference sequence). The CDR3 has 12 amino acids. The ends lost 8 bases at V and 0 bases at J; junction bases unmatched: 4. The CDR3 reads CSTPGGSYEQYF. CDR3 in DNA: TGCAGTACCCCGGGAGGCTCCTACGAGCAGTACTTC.

As regards this clonotype: A much more abundant neighbour one base away suggests this may be a read error. This sequence joins TRBV7-9 and TRBJ2-7; no clear D. Germline CDR1 reads SEHNR; CDR2 reads FQNEAQ (reference sequence). This CDR3 contains 12 residues. Trimming pared 4 bases from V and 4 bases from J, leaving 8 bases between. The CDR3 loop reads CASSSHRYEQYF. As DNA, the CDR3 is TGTGCCAGCAGCTCCCATAGGTACGAGCAGTACTTC.

This clonotype was counted many times. The chain is built from TRBV27 and TRBJ1-1; 9 bases are shared with TRBD1. The J segment lost 0 bases and the V segment lost 4 bases, leaving 12 bases of the junction unmatched. There are 18 residues in the CDR3. CDR1 and CDR2 (germline): MNHEY, SMNVEV (reference sequence). The CDR3 here is CASSSMPGTGQVNTEAFF. Written as DNA, the CDR3 is TGTGCCAGCAGTTCCATGCCCGGGACAGGGCAGGTGAACACTGAAGCTTTCTTT.

The table lists this clonotype with many counts. The chain combines TRBV5-1 with TRBJ1-1; D is unclear. CDR3 length equals 14 residues. The V gene lost 1 base and the J gene lost 7 bases, with 14 bases spanning the gap. Germline CDR1 is SGHRS and CDR2 is YFSETQ. As DNA, the CDR3 is TGCGCCAGCAGCTTGAAGGCCTCCGCGGGTGAAGCTTTCTTT. Its protein product is CASSLKASAGEAFF.

This clonotype occurred many times. The V call is TRBV29-1, the J call TRBJ2-7, with 14 bases fitting TRBD2. From germline, CDR1 is SQVTM and CDR2 ANQGSEA. Trimming removed 4 bases from V and 2 bases from J; junction bases left unmatched: 7. The CDR3 spans 16 residues. CDR3 residues: CSVVVPTSGRAYEQYF. CDR3 coding DNA: TGCAGCGTTGTTGTTCCGACTAGCGGGAGGGCCTACGAGCAGTACTTC.

A word on this clonotype: Since a much larger clone is just one base distant, this may be a read error. The chain couples TRBV3-1 to TRBJ2-5; possible D gene TRBD1, 6 bases. In germline, CDR1 is LGHDT, CDR2 YNNKEL (reference sequence). CDR3 length: 14 residues. The CDR3 reads CASSPADRQEAQYF. DNA of the CDR3: TGTGCCAGCAGCCCAGCCGACAGGCAAGAGGCCCAGTACTTC.

This chain joins TRBV5-1 and TRBJ1-1; no reliable D call. The V gene lost 5 bases and the J gene lost 1 base, with 12 bases spanning the gap. Germline assignment: CDR1 SGHRS and CDR2 YFSETQ. This CDR3 has 14 amino acids. The CDR3 sequence: CASRPRFGNTEAFF. The CDR3 DNA sequence: TGCGCCAGCAGGCCGCGGTTCGGGAACACTGAAGCTTTCTTT.

The chain carries TRBV6-1 and TRBJ2-5, with D tentatively TRBD1 (7 bases). Germline CDR1 and CDR2: MNHNS and SASEGT. The CDR3 has 17 amino acids. V gave up 5 bases and J gave up 5 bases, with 24 bases separating them. The CDR3 spells CASSPPRGALRGETQYF. The CDR3 nucleotides are TGTGCCAGCAGTCCCCCCAGGGGGGCGCTGAGGGGGGAGACCCAGTACTTC.